This T cell receptor (beta chain) was identified during a study of cytomegalovirus exposure and HLA in healthy donors. Primers: 60 Vbeta forward and 13 Jbeta reverse. Repertoires were generated with immunoSEQ multiplex PCR, while TCRdb's copy carries only in-frame clones and drops some. This table holds 130,000 or so clones, around 78% found once. This clone was counted a single time. V lost 0 bases and J 5 bases, leaving 16 bases between the germline ends. Germline assignment: CDR1 SGDLS and CDR2 YYNGEE. CDR3 length: 16 residues. The clonotype was recovered from a female donor in good health and CMV-seropositive. The chain joins TRBV9 to TRBJ2-3, with D possibly TRBD1 on 7 matching bases. The sequencing sample was made of PBMCs. The CDR3 DNA follows: TGTGCCAGCAGCGTAGTTCCCCAGGGGGGTCAAGATACGCAGTATTTT. It specifies CASSVVPQGGQDTQYF.